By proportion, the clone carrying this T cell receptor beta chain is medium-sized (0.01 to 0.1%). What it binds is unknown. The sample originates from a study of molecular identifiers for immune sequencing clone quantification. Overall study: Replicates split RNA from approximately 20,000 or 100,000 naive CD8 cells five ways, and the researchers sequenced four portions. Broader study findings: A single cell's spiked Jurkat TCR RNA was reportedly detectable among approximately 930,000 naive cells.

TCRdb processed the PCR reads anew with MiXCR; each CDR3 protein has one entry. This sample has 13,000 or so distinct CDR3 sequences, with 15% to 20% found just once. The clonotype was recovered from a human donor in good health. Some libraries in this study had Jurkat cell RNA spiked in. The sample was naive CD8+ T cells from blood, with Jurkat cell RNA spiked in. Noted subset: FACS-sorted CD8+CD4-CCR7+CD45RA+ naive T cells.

CDR3 in DNA: TGTGCCAGCACCGAAGGGACTAGCGGGAGGGCCTACAATGAGCAGTTCTTC. The encoded protein is CASTEGTSGRAYNEQFF. The J gene is TRBJ2-1, the V gene TRBV27; 16 bases line up with TRBD2. Germline V CDR1 and CDR2: MNHEY, SMNVEV (reference sequence). V gave up 7 bases and J gave up 2 bases; unmatched junction bases: 5. The CDR3 runs 17 residues.